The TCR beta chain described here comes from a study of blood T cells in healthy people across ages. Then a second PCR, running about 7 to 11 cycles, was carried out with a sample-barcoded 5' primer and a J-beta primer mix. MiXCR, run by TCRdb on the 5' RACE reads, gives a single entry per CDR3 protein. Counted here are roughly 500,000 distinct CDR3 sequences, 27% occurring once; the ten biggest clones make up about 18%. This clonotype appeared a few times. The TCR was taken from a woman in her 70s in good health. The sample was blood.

The CDR3 DNA is TGTGCCAGCAGCGTACACCCGAACACTGAAGCTTTCTTT. Residues: CASSVHPNTEAFF. The chain employs TRBV7-2 and TRBJ1-1; D is ambiguous. The CDR3 extends over 13 amino acids. Trimming took off 5 bases at V and 1 base at J, with 8 bases between the two ends. Germline V CDR1 and CDR2: SGHTA, FQGNSA.